The 16 T cell receptor beta chains below come from one sample, sequenced in a study of cytomegalovirus exposure and HLA in healthy donors. With 60 Vbeta and 13 Jbeta primers, the PCR was carried out. TCRdb's table, derived via immunoSEQ multiplex PCR, lists solely in-frame clones and lacks some. Of 100,000 to 150,000 clones in the sample, around 78% were seen once. The sample consisted of PBMCs. Every receptor here comes from a woman between 18 and 29 years old in good health and CMV-seronegative.

The chain combines TRBV5-1 with TRBJ2-7; 9 bases line up with TRBD2. V dropped 0 bases and J dropped 3; count of bases not matched to a gene: 7. From germline, CDR1 is SGHRS and CDR2 YFSETQ. The CDR3 totals 16 residues. Written as DNA, the CDR3 is TGCGCCAGCAGCTTGGGTTCACTAGCGGGCCACTACGAGCAGTACTTC. Protein sequence: CASSLGSLAGHYEQYF.

The rearrangement uses TRBV6-6 and TRBJ2-7; D might be TRBD2 (5 bases). Germline-derived CDR1 and CDR2 are MNHNY and SVGAGI (reference sequence). The ends were cut back, 2 bases at V and 2 bases at J, with 16 bases in the middle. The CDR3 consists of 16 residues. The CDR3 is CASSYGGERGPYEQYF. The CDR3 region has the DNA TGTGCCAGCAGTTACGGTGGAGAACGGGGTCCCTACGAGCAGTACTTC.

The chain couples TRBV5-1 to TRBJ1-1; D uncertain. Germline lookup yields CDR1 SGHRS and CDR2 YFSETQ. The germline V and J ends were trimmed by 4 bases and 1 base, with 8 bases remaining between them. There are 13 residues in the CDR3. In DNA form, the CDR3 reads TGCGCCAGCAGCCCCAGGTGGAACACTGAAGCTTTCTTT. Residues: CASSPRWNTEAFF.

The chain couples TRBV10-2 to TRBJ2-5, with 15 bases that match TRBD2. The CDR3 is 19 residues long. Trimming removed 2 bases from V and 2 bases from J; junction bases left unmatched: 9. CDR1 is WSHSY and CDR2 is SAAADI in the germline V gene. CDR3 sequence: CASSEVWGLAGGVQETQYF. The CDR3 nucleotides read TGCGCCAGCAGTGAGGTGTGGGGACTAGCGGGAGGAGTTCAAGAGACCCAGTACTTC.

The chain carries TRBV25-1 and TRBJ2-1, with 14 bases fitting TRBD2. The germline gives CDR1 MGHDK, CDR2 SYGVNS. With 4 bases clipped from V and 7 bases from J, the junction kept 3 bases outside the gene matches. The CDR3 runs to 15 residues. The CDR3 sequence: CASSGGTSGGNEQFF. The CDR3 region has the DNA TGTGCCAGCAGTGGTGGGACTAGCGGGGGAAATGAGCAGTTCTTC.

Concerning this clone: Other DNA sequences within the sample encode an identical CDR3. The chain couples TRBV27 to TRBJ2-7; possible D gene TRBD2, 5 bases. CDR3 length equals 13 residues. V was pared by 4 bases and J by 0 bases, with 7 bases between. The germline V gene has CDR1 MNHEY and CDR2 SMNVEV (reference sequence). CDR3 residues: CASSSTTSYEQYF. The CDR3 DNA sequence: TGTGCCAGCAGTTCGACTACCTCCTACGAGCAGTACTTC.

This sequence joins TRBV6-1 and TRBJ2-5; 10 nucleotides line up with TRBD2. This CDR3 contains 12 residues. Germline V gene data show CDR1 as MNHNS and CDR2 as SASEGT. V trimming: 9 bases; J trimming: 4 bases; junction bases outside the gene matches: 2. The CDR3 DNA reads TGTGCCAGTAGCGGGAGGAGAGAGACCCAGTACTTC. It encodes CASSGRRETQYF.

J is TRBJ2-3 and V is TRBV18, with 11 nucleotides matching TRBD2. The CDR3 length is 17 residues. In germline, CDR1 is KGHSH, CDR2 LQKENI. Trimming at V came to 3 bases and at J to 5 bases, leaving 10 bases not matched to a gene. This CDR3 reads CASSPSMLAGGQDTQYF. The CDR3 DNA reads TGTGCCAGCTCACCCAGTATGTTAGCGGGAGGGCAAGATACGCAGTATTTT.

This rearrangement joins TRBV11-2 to TRBJ2-7; D might be TRBD1 (5 bases). Deletions cut 5 bases from V and 3 bases from J, with 17 bases between. The CDR3 is 15 residues long. Germline loops: CDR1 SGHAT, CDR2 FQNNGV. The CDR3, as DNA: TGTGCCAGCAGCCAATGGGGCAGAGCCGTCTACGAGCAGTACTTC. Its protein is CASSQWGRAVYEQYF.

This clone was observed once. The chain links TRBV6-1 to TRBJ2-1, with 13 positions matching TRBD2. V was pared by 7 bases and J by 9 bases, with 9 bases of the junction left unmatched. CDR1 MNHNS and CDR2 SASEGT come from the germline V gene. The CDR3 runs to 15 residues. CDR3 nucleotides: TGTGCCAGCATCTTGGGACTAGCGGGAACTATTGAGCAGTTCTTC. Residues: CASILGLAGTIEQFF.

This chain uses TRBV30 with TRBJ1-1; D is possibly TRBD1 (6 bases). Trimming stripped 1 base from V and 11 bases from J, with 17 bases between. Looked up from germline, CDR1 is GTSNPN and CDR2 is SVGIG (reference sequence). The CDR3 covers 13 residues. Here the CDR3 reads CAWSDYRAADAFF. CDR3 DNA sequence: TGTGCCTGGAGTGATTACAGGGCGGCGGATGCTTTCTTT.

The rearrangement joins TRBV27 to TRBJ2-1, with TRBD1 as a possible D gene (5 bases). The CDR3 covers 14 residues. Per the germline V gene, CDR1 is MNHEY and CDR2 is SMNVEV (reference sequence). The V and J ends lost 5 bases and 9 bases respectively, with 17 bases between them. The CDR3 bases are TGTGCCAGCAGTCAGGGCCTCTCTATAGGTGAGCAGTTCTTC. This translates into CASSQGLSIGEQFF.

This clone was seen a few times. The gene calls are TRBV29-1 and TRBJ2-1, with D maybe TRBD1 (6 bases). The germline V and J ends were trimmed by 3 bases and 15 bases, with 12 bases remaining between them. Germline values: CDR1 SQVTM, CDR2 ANQGSEA. The CDR3 spans 10 residues. CDR3 sequence: CSVDVQGLFF. The DNA for the CDR3 is TGCAGCGTTGATGTACAGGGCCTGTTCTTC.

This clone has a single count. The chain combines TRBV5-1 with TRBJ2-1; D possibly corresponds to TRBD2 (5 bases). The CDR3 is 15 amino acids. Germline loops: CDR1 SGHRS, CDR2 YFSETQ. Between the trimmed V and J ends, which lost 2 bases and 0 bases, there was a span of 9 bases. DNA for the CDR3: TGCGCCAGCAGCTTAACTAGGAGCTCCTACAATGAGCAGTTCTTC. Translation: CASSLTRSSYNEQFF.

The chain employs TRBV6-5 and TRBJ1-2, with D possibly being TRBD1 (6 bases). Trimming took 0 bases from V and 0 from J, leaving 8 bases between them. Germline loops: CDR1 MNHEY, CDR2 SVGAGI. The CDR3 extends over 15 amino acids. The CDR3 is CASSYSQGSNYGYTF. CDR3 sequence (DNA): TGTGCCAGCAGTTACTCGCAGGGGTCTAACTATGGCTACACCTTC.

The CDR3 nucleotides read TGTGCCAGCACACCGACTAGCGGGAGTTTTTACGAGCAGTACTTC. As protein: CASTPTSGSFYEQYF. This rearrangement joins TRBV6-5 to TRBJ2-7; the match to TRBD2 covers 12 bases. The CDR3 extends over 15 amino acids. The ends lost 7 bases at V and 4 bases at J; junction bases unmatched: 8. Looked up from germline, CDR1 is MNHEY and CDR2 is SVGAGI.